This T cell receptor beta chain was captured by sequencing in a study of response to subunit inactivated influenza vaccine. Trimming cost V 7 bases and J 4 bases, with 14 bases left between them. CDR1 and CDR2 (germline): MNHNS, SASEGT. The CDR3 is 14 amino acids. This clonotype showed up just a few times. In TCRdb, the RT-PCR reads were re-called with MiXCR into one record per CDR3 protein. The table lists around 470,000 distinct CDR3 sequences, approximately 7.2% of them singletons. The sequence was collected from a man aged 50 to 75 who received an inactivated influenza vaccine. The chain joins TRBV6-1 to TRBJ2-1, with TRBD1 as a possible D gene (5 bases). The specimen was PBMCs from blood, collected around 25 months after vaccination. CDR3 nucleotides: TGTGCCAGCACCCTATTCACAGGTTACAATGAGCAGTTCTTC. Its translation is CASTLFTGYNEQFF.